This TCR beta chain was documented in a study of beta chain features in type 1 diabetes. Study-level findings and limits: A potential PCR bias toward shorter templates would be equal in patient and control samples. Naive, central memory and Treg TCRB repertoires seemed to resemble each other more closely in patients than they did in healthy donors. In all four CD4+ subsets, TCRB CDR3 length was significantly, moderately reduced in type 1 diabetes.

Isolated RNA was reverse transcribed in full, so expressed TCRB transcripts were sequenced. Method: immunoSEQ multiplex PCR; TCRdb's copy keeps in-frame clones and lacks some. The sample yields some 270,000 clones, about 11% seen once. This clone was counted a few times. Its antigen is unidentified. The V end lost 3 bases, the J end lost 8 bases, and 13 bases lay between the germline ends. This CDR3 spans 14 amino acids. Germline CDR1 and CDR2: MGHRA and YSYEKL. This rearrangement joins TRBV4-1 to TRBJ1-4; TRBD1 might be the D (6 bases). The source material was naive CD4+ T cells from blood. The clonotype comes from a man aged 30 to 39 with type 1 diabetes. The CDR3 DNA reads as TGCGCCAGCAGCCATTCAGGGGCGAACGAAAAACTGTTTTTT. It yields the protein CASSHSGANEKLFF.